The table lists the clone carrying this T cell receptor (beta chain) with many counts. With iRepertoire HTBI primers and Arm-PCR of CDR3 regions, TCR beta libraries were built. TCRdb recomputed calls from the multiplex PCR reads with MiXCR, one row per CDR3 protein. In the table there are about 440,000 distinct CDR3 sequences, about 16% of which are singletons. The time point: newly diagnosed GD, antithyroid drugs for less than 3 months. PBMC-extracted RNA yielded the TCR library. The CDR3 totals 16 residues. Per the germline V gene, CDR1 is MNHEY and CDR2 is SMNVEV (reference sequence). V was clipped by 5 bases and J by 3 bases, with 19 bases between them. The record originates from a study of regulatory T cells in long-lasting Graves disease. This same sample was also part of a study on T cells in Graves' hyperthyroidism and ophthalmopathy.

Material: peripheral blood mononuclear cells (PBMCs), obtained at new diagnosis, from a patient treated with antithyroid drugs. This chain uses TRBV27 with TRBJ2-5, with TRBD1 as a possible D gene (6 bases). This clonotype originated in a woman aged 25 to 45 with Graves disease. The CDR3 nucleotides read TGTGCCAGCAGTACCACAGGGTACCCCACAAAAGAGACCCAGTACTTC. It yields the protein CASSTTGYPTKETQYF.